This entry features one TCR beta chain sequence. The target of this receptor is not known. Per-base quality was not reported, and no clone a single base away is much larger than it. The library came from 5' RACE. TCRdb names Illumina HiSeq 2500 as the instrument used. A second roughly 6 to 12 cycle PCR used a sample-barcoded 5' primer and a J-beta primer mix. A unique molecular identifier was introduced onto each TCR beta cDNA molecule by a template-switch 5' adaptor carrying 12 random nucleotides. Each sample yielded at least 2.5 million CDR3-containing paired-end reads. First-strand cDNA synthesis was performed from all RNA using the Mint cDNA synthesis kit, with priming by a TRBC-specific oligonucleotide. Following uracil-DNA glycosylase treatment, all cDNA underwent a first 18-cycle PCR with the universal primers M1SS and BC2_uni_R. As for the original processing: For normalization, 1 million high-quality reads were randomly selected from each sample, with every read carrying a distinct molecular identifier. Reads with shared molecular identifiers were discarded instead of being binned into consensus sequences. MiTCR, with a Q25 quality threshold and the strictest error-elimination algorithm, was used for CDR3 identification, clonotype clustering and error correction. A nonparametric unseen species model with Euler transformation was used to estimate lower-bound total TCR beta diversity. The public reads were reanalyzed by TCRdb: fastp trimming at Q25, MiXCR alignment, in-frame beta chains only. When rows share a CDR3 protein, they turn into one entry using the most common DNA and genes. The V and J calls and clone size are TCRdb's, not the authors'. The sample table records 1.5 million to 1.8 million distinct CDR3 sequences; roughly two fifths of these occur just once. Together, the top ten hold around 4% of the sample.

Systemically healthy Caucasian individuals from Russia, around 39 in total and aged roughly 6 to 100 years, were included as donors. Around 9.9 milliliters of peripheral blood were collected from each donor into EDTA-treated Vacutainer tubes. Ficoll-Paque density-gradient centrifugation was used to isolate PBMCs, with at least 6.5 million obtained per sample. Total RNA, at least 6 micrograms per sample, was extracted from PBMCs with Trizol reagent. The percentages of naive CD45RAhigh/CD27high T cells were determined by flow cytometry on a PBMC aliquot from every donor. The CDR3 goes from the cysteine to the phenylalanine over 15 residues. Only the CDR3 DNA is retained, 45 bases long and in frame from the first base. Trimming removed 6 bases from V and 3 bases from J, leaving 15 bases between the germline ends. This entry is derived from a study of blood T cells in healthy people across ages (dated by TCRdb to between 2015 and 2017). The study in broad terms: In model experiments, template switching captured roughly one uniquely barcoded TCR beta cDNA molecule for every two T cells. The donors were divided into four age groups: young (average around 15 years), middle-aged (almost 40), aged (roughly 60) and long-lived (82). Two additional independent replicas of 1 million unique cDNA reads from the same blood draw were analyzed for two donors (one aged 18 to 29 and one aged 80 or older). To avoid experimental bias, donors of different ages were distributed randomly across sequencing lanes. Age-related changes in TCR beta repertoire diversity were measured in the study by deep sequencing normalized with unique cDNA molecular identifiers. General findings and caveats noted by the study authors: Observed TCR beta diversity correlated strongly with the percentage of naive T cells measured by flow cytometry. Conclusive comparison of naive and antigen-experienced compartments was prevented by the profiling of bulk unsorted PBMCs. Donor CMV infection status was unknown, potentially confounding age-related changes in expanded clonotypes. As age increased, observed TCR beta diversity per million T cells dropped in a roughly linear way, and a significant reduction was already evident by age 40. Compared with the aged group, the long-lived group had more naive CD4+ T cells, fewer expanded clones and increased TCR diversity, a pattern suggesting age selection. Total diversity estimates from one million sequenced T cells were considered lower bounds and underestimates.

Sequencing was carried out using blood. The receptor's source is a woman under 30 in good health. In this chain, TRBV12-3 or TRBV12-4 is recombined with TRBJ1-5; the D gene is perhaps TRBD1, on 6 matching bases. In nucleotide form, the sequence is TGTGCCAGCAGAGCAAACCGGGACATCAATCAGCCCCAGCATTTT. Its protein is CASRANRDINQPQHF.